This TCR beta chain was sequenced in a study of blood T cell repertoires in COVID-19 (dated by TCRdb to the early 2020s). Regarding the research as a whole: Samples from collaborators originated in the United States, Italy and Spain and spanned both the acute and convalescent phases of COVID-19. The material from the prospective study consisted of cDNA or gDNA derived from T cells, B-cell-depleted T cells, or PBMCs. Subjects who had been exposed to COVID-19, were actively infected with it, or had recovered from it provided the deeply sampled blood TCRbeta repertoires that made up the dataset. The repertoires were made available in a free public database intended to serve as a resource for research on the immune response to SARS-CoV-2. Samples came from the ongoing ImmuneRACE study (first 160 participants) plus 1,254 subjects from 6 global collaborators. A de-identified subject ID, COVID-19 status, age in years and sex were almost always included in the sample metadata. Where HLA class I and class II types were available, the types were taken from metadata supplied by the sample provider, not from assay-based typing.

The immunoSEQ Assay, a bias-controlled multiplex PCR, was used to amplify TCRbeta CDR3 regions from genomic DNA. Under the source paper's analysis protocol: Within the assay, amplification of reference gene primers was used to estimate how many nucleated cells each sample contained. Sequence reads were collapsed and filtered to measure the absolute abundance of every unique TCRbeta CDR3 rearrangement. For each sample, productive Simpson clonality was calculated as the square root of Simpson's diversity index across productive rearrangements. Held by TCRdb, this immuneACCESS table contains in-frame sequences only and omits some clones. Under half of the omission traces to an unresolved V gene where checked; the cause of the rest is unknown. V and J calls and clone size come straight from that table; D and trimming were deduced from the DNA. Here the sample has about 34,000 clones; approximately 82% occur a single time. The biggest ten clones account for roughly 14% of the sample.

The research as a whole found: How much clinical and demographic metadata was included differed by source and by participant, and the metadata was provided uncurated.

The CDR3 runs 14 residues from the cysteine to the phenylalanine. Of the read, only the CDR3 DNA is kept; its 42 bases are in frame from base 1. Via the germline V gene, CDR1 is SGHTA and CDR2 FQGNSA. Trimming at the junction amounts to 4 bases on V and 3 bases on J, and the germline ends lie 11 bases apart. This clone has just one count. Its antigen target is currently unknown. The record has no base qualities; no much larger clone is one base away. Collaborating institutions collected whole blood in K2EDTA tubes following their own protocols. For TCRbeta analysis, collaborator samples were shipped as frozen whole blood, as isolated PBMCs, or as DNA extracted from either sample type.

The source is a man older than 75 with active or convalescent COVID-19. The chain is assembled from TRBV7-2 and TRBJ2-3; the best D guess is TRBD1, with 6 bases matching. The sequenced material came from peripheral blood. Read as DNA, the sequence is TGTGCCAGCAGCTCACAGGGCGGAACAGATACGCAGTATTTT. Its product reads: CASSSQGGTDTQYF. The reference TRBV7-2 and TRBJ2-3 proteins fill in what lies around the CDR3, so the full variable domain reads GAGVSQSPSNKVTEKGKDVELRCDPISGHTALYWYRQSLGQGLEFLIYFQGNSAPDKSGLPSDRFSAERTGGSVSTLTIQRTQQEDSAVYLCASSSQGGTDTQYFGPGTRLTVL.